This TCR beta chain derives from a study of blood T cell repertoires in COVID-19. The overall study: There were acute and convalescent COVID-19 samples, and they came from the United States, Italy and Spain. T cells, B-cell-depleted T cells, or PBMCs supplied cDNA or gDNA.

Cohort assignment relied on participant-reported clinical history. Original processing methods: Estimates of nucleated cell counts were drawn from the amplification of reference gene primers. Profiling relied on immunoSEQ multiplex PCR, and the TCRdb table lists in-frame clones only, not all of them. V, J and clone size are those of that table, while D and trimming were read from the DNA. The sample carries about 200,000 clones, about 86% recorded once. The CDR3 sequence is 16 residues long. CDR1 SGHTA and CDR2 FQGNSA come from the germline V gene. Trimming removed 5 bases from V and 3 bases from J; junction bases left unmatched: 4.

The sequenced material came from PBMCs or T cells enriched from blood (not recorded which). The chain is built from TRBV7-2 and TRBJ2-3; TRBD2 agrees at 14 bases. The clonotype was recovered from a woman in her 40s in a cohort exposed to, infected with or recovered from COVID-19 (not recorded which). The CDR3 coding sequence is TGTGCCAGCAGCACCGGGACTAGCGGGAGTACAGATACGCAGTATTTT. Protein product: CASSTGTSGSTDTQYF. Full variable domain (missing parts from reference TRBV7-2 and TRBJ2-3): GAGVSQSPSNKVTEKGKDVELRCDPISGHTALYWYRQSLGQGLEFLIYFQGNSAPDKSGLPSDRFSAERTGGSVSTLTIQRTQQEDSAVYLCASSTGTSGSTDTQYFGPGTRLTVL.